These 32 T cell receptor beta chains were sequenced from one sample in a study of identical twins. One entry per CDR3 protein results from TCRdb running MiXCR on the 5' RACE reads. The repertoire holds 400,000 to 550,000 distinct CDR3 sequences, with 20% to 25% as singletons. These data were also filed under a second study, of T cells expressing NK-cell markers.

Sample: CD4+ T cells sorted from blood. These TCRs come from a woman younger than 30 in good health.

The V and J genes are TRBV10-3 and TRBJ2-7; 7 bases line up with TRBD2. V was clipped by 4 bases and J by 1 base; unmatched bases: 4. In germline, CDR1 is ENHRY, CDR2 SYGVKD. This CDR3 has 14 amino acids. The CDR3 DNA reads TGTGCCATCAGTGTAGGACTAGATTCCTACGAGCAGTACTTC. Encoded protein: CAISVGLDSYEQYF.

This sequence joins TRBV6-2 or TRBV6-3 and TRBJ2-1, with a weak D call TRBD1 (6 bases). The CDR3 runs 14 residues. The V end was cut by 7 bases, the J end by 6 bases, with 16 bases between. Germline V lookup: CDR1 MNHEY, CDR2 SVGEGT. The CDR3 spells CASNQGQGFNEQFF. The CDR3 nucleotides read TGTGCCAGCAATCAGGGTCAGGGGTTCAATGAGCAGTTCTTC.

This clonotype was seen a single time. J is TRBJ2-7 and V is TRBV2; maybe TRBD2 (5 bases). CDR1 is SNHLY, CDR2 FYNNEI, per germline. The CDR3 spans 11 residues. V shed 6 bases and J shed 3 bases, with 6 bases lying between them. This CDR3 is CASRDFYEQYF. CDR3 DNA sequence: TGTGCCAGCAGGGACTTCTACGAGCAGTACTTC.

This clonotype occurred once. The chain joins TRBV18 to TRBJ2-5, with D possibly being TRBD1 (6 bases). The V gene lost 0 bases and the J gene lost 0 bases, with 11 bases spanning the gap. Germline lookup yields CDR1 KGHSH and CDR2 LQKENI. There are 16 residues in the CDR3. CDR3 sequence reads: CASSPPGRQDQETQYF. CDR3 bases: TGTGCCAGCTCACCACCCGGTCGACAGGACCAAGAGACCCAGTACTTC.

This clonotype was seen a handful of times. The chain recombines TRBV6-1 with TRBJ2-5; TRBD2 matches at 10 bases. This CDR3 comprises 15 residues. The germline CDR1 and CDR2 sequences are MNHNS and SASEGT. After removal of 10 bases from V and 5 bases from J, the junction contained 13 bases not matched to a gene. The CDR3 region is CATWDLAGGWETQYF. In nucleotides, the CDR3 is TGTGCCACGTGGGACTTAGCGGGGGGCTGGGAGACCCAGTACTTC.

This chain uses TRBV27 with TRBJ2-2; 10 nucleotides agree with TRBD2. Trimming took 1 base from V and 7 from J; bases not matched to a gene: 21. Germline values: CDR1 MNHEY, CDR2 SMNVEV (reference sequence). The CDR3 length is 21 residues. This chain's CDR3 is CASSLFAVVGSGRASSGELFF. In nucleotides, the CDR3 is TGTGCCAGCAGTTTATTCGCTGTCGTGGGGAGCGGGAGGGCCTCCAGCGGGGAGCTGTTTTTT.

V and J are TRBV6-2 or TRBV6-3 and TRBJ2-1; D is unresolved. Germline V lookup: CDR1 MNHEY, CDR2 SVGEGT. The CDR3 runs to 13 residues. Trimming stripped 0 bases from V and 9 bases from J, with 9 bases between. The CDR3 reads CASSYSTFGEQFF. CDR3 DNA sequence: TGTGCCAGCAGTTACTCTACCTTCGGTGAGCAGTTCTTC.

The rearrangement uses TRBV7-8 and TRBJ2-7; possible D gene TRBD1, 6 bases. The length of the CDR3 is 15 residues. Germline V gene lookup returns CDR1 SGHVS and CDR2 FQNEAQ. The V and J ends lost 5 bases and 6 bases respectively, with 20 bases between them. The CDR3 spells CASSPKQGTVGEQYF. CDR3 nucleotide sequence: TGTGCCAGCAGCCCTAAACAGGGTACGGTGGGCGAGCAGTACTTC.

This clonotype showed up many times. The chain links TRBV7-8 to TRBJ2-3, with 7 nucleotides matching TRBD1. Germline values: CDR1 SGHVS, CDR2 FQNEAQ. With 5 bases clipped from V and 4 bases from J, the junction kept 9 bases outside the gene matches. This CDR3 spans 15 amino acids. The CDR3 bases are TGTGCCAGCAGCCAGCTAAACAGGGGCGCAGATACGCAGTATTTT. The encoded protein is CASSQLNRGADTQYF.

The table lists this clonotype with a few counts. V is TRBV6-1 and J is TRBJ2-3; D ambiguous. The CDR3 is 12 amino acids. Trimming shortened V by 6 bases and J by 7 bases, and 11 bases separated the two germline ends. CDR1 and CDR2 from the germline V gene are MNHNS and SASEGT. In nucleotides, the CDR3 is TGTGCCAGCAGGACCTTACTTAATACGCAGTATTTT. It codes for CASRTLLNTQYF.

This clonotype was observed a few times. The rearrangement links TRBV7-2 to TRBJ1-1, with D perhaps TRBD1 (6 bases). The germline gives CDR1 SGHTA, CDR2 FQGNSA. CDR3 length equals 14 residues. V lost 4 bases and J 8 bases, leaving 17 bases between the germline ends. The CDR3 DNA sequence: TGTGCCAGCAGCTCCCCCGGGACACCGAAGGAAGCTTTCTTT. Translated, it gives CASSSPGTPKEAFF.

CDR3: CASSFARAGGTYEQYF. The CDR3 DNA reads TGTGCCAGCAGCTTTGCCCGGGCGGGAGGAACCTACGAGCAGTACTTC. The chain recombines TRBV5-4 with TRBJ2-7; TRBD2 agrees at 8 bases. Unmatched junction bases numbered 9, after V lost 2 bases and J lost 2 bases. CDR1 and CDR2 from the germline V gene are SGHNT and YYREEE (reference sequence). The CDR3 is 16 amino acids.

This chain connects TRBV15 to TRBJ1-2; the D gene is possibly TRBD1 (6 bases). This CDR3 is 15 amino acids long. CDR1 LNHNV and CDR2 YYDKDF come from the germline V gene (reference sequence). Trimming stripped 5 bases from V and 10 bases from J, with 23 bases between. CDR3 DNA: TGTGCCACCAGCCCGCAACGGACAGTTGGGAAGGTCTACACCTTC. This sequence encodes CATSPQRTVGKVYTF.

This chain joins TRBV6-2 or TRBV6-3 and TRBJ2-1; TRBD2 is a possible D gene (6 bases). V shed 8 bases and J shed 5 bases, with 13 bases lying between them. The CDR3 runs to 13 residues. Germline-derived CDR1 and CDR2 are MNHEY and SVGEGT. The CDR3 reads CASRRLANNEQFF. CDR3 in DNA: TGTGCCAGCCGCAGGCTAGCGAACAATGAGCAGTTCTTC.

This rearrangement joins TRBV5-1 to TRBJ1-1, with TRBD1 matching over 8 bases. The germline gives CDR1 SGHRS, CDR2 YFSETQ. V lost 3 bases and J lost 10; bases outside the gene matches: 5. CDR3 length: 12 residues. The CDR3 here is CASSSQGERAFF. The CDR3 DNA is TGCGCCAGCAGCTCACAGGGGGAGCGAGCTTTCTTT.

The rearrangement joins TRBV5-1 to TRBJ2-1; D is unclear. This CDR3 has 15 residues. The germline V gene encodes CDR1 SGHRS and CDR2 YFSETQ. Trimming pared 2 bases from V and 0 bases from J, leaving 9 bases between. The CDR3 spells CASSFTESSYNEQFF. CDR3 nucleotide sequence: TGCGCCAGCAGCTTTACTGAAAGCTCCTACAATGAGCAGTTCTTC.

This clonotype was detected only a few times. The genes are TRBV5-1 and TRBJ2-3, with TRBD1 identical over 7 bases. CDR1 and CDR2 (germline): SGHRS, YFSETQ. This CDR3 is built from 16 residues. J gave up 0 bases and V 3 bases, and 7 bases lay outside the gene matches. The CDR3 DNA follows: TGCGCCAGCAGCTCCGACGGGACAGCAAGCACAGATACGCAGTATTTT. Translated: CASSSDGTASTDTQYF. The entire variable domain, with the rest obtained from reference TRBV5-1 and TRBJ2-3, is as follows: KAGVTQTPRYLIKTRGQQVTLSCSPISGHRSVSWYQQTPGQGLQFLFEYFSETQRNKGNFPGRFSGRQFSNSRSEMNVSTLELGDSALYLCASSSDGTASTDTQYFGPGTRLTVL.

This chain uses TRBV24-1 with TRBJ2-3; D is undetermined. The V end was cut by 4 bases, the J end by 5 bases, with 12 bases between. CDR1 is KGHDR, CDR2 SFDVKD, per germline. This CDR3 comprises 14 residues. Written as DNA, the CDR3 is TGTGCCACCAGTGACTCCTCATCGGGAGATACGCAGTATTTT. Amino acids: CATSDSSSGDTQYF.

This clonotype was recorded at least ten times. The chain recombines TRBV20-1 with TRBJ2-7; no reliable D call. This CDR3 region has 12 residues. Germline V gives CDR1 DFQATT, CDR2 SNEGSKA (reference sequence). The V end was cut by 3 bases, the J end by 4 bases, with 10 bases between. The CDR3 is CSARPQLYEQYF. The DNA for the CDR3 is TGCAGTGCTAGGCCCCAGTTATACGAGCAGTACTTC.

A few counts support this clonotype. This sequence joins TRBV6-1 and TRBJ1-1; 7 bases are a match to TRBD1. Trimming took 5 bases from V and 4 from J; bases not matched to a gene: 7. Germline assignment: CDR1 MNHNS and CDR2 SASEGT. The CDR3 runs 14 residues. CDR3 amino acids: CASSLRGQSTEAFF. The CDR3 DNA reads TGTGCCAGCAGTCTAAGGGGGCAGAGCACTGAAGCTTTCTTT.

In its sample, this clonotype was seen a few times. The V gene is TRBV10-3, the J gene TRBJ2-3, with a weak D call TRBD2 (6 bases). The CDR3 has 13 amino acids. Trimming took off 4 bases at V and 5 bases at J, with 10 bases between the two ends. Looked up from germline, CDR1 is ENHRY and CDR2 is SYGVKD. This CDR3 reads CAISGGGKDTQYF. The CDR3 nucleotides are TGTGCCATCAGTGGTGGGGGGAAAGATACGCAGTATTTT.

The V and J genes are TRBV12-3 or TRBV12-4 and TRBJ2-1; D is possibly TRBD1 (6 bases). V was cut by 3 bases and J by 7 bases, with 16 bases left in between. The CDR3 has 15 residues. The CDR3 loop is CASSLDSAKPNEQFF. The CDR3 region has the DNA TGTGCCAGCAGTTTGGACAGCGCAAAACCTAATGAGCAGTTCTTC.

This clonotype has more than one count but fewer than ten. The chain combines TRBV5-1 with TRBJ2-5; D is possibly TRBD1 or TRBD2 (5 bases each). CDR1 and CDR2 (germline): SGHRS, YFSETQ. The CDR3 loop spans 14 amino acids. The V end lost 9 bases, the J end lost 4 bases, and 19 bases lay between the germline ends. CDR3: CAIRDPIDGETQYF. The CDR3 region has the DNA TGCGCCATCCGGGACCCAATTGACGGAGAGACCCAGTACTTC.

This clonotype was picked up many times. This rearrangement joins TRBV20-1 to TRBJ2-7, with D unresolved. Germline loops: CDR1 DFQATT, CDR2 SNEGSKA (reference sequence). V shed 3 bases and J shed 0 bases, with 3 bases lying between them. This CDR3 has 11 residues. DNA for the CDR3: TGCAGTGCTAGGAGCTCCTACGAGCAGTACTTC. Translated, it gives CSARSSYEQYF.

The rearrangement uses TRBV2 and TRBJ2-1; tentative D call: TRBD1 (7 bases). This CDR3 has 15 residues. CDR1 SNHLY and CDR2 FYNNEI come from the germline V gene. V dropped 6 bases and J dropped 7 bases, with 19 bases sitting between them. This CDR3 reads CASSGKEGADNEQFF. The CDR3 coding sequence is TGTGCCAGCAGCGGTAAGGAGGGGGCCGATAATGAGCAGTTCTTC. The variable domain in full, with the rest retrieved from reference TRBV2 and TRBJ2-1, is EPEVTQTPSHQVTQMGQEVILRCVPISNHLYFYWYRQILGQKVEFLVSFYNNEISEKSEIFDDQFSVERPDGSNFTLKIRSTKLEDSAMYFCASSGKEGADNEQFFGPGTRLTVL.

V gene TRBV4-2 combines with J gene TRBJ1-1; unclear D gene. In germline, CDR1 is LGHNA, CDR2 YNFKEQ. The V and J ends lost 0 bases and 3 bases respectively, with 8 bases between them. This CDR3 has 14 amino acids. This CDR3 reads CASSQDATYTEAFF. The CDR3 DNA reads TGTGCCAGCAGCCAAGACGCGACATACACTGAAGCTTTCTTT.

Only a few counts were recorded for this clonotype. This sequence joins TRBV5-1 and TRBJ2-7, with D unclear. Germline CDR1 and CDR2: SGHRS and YFSETQ. With 1 base removed from V and 4 bases from J, the gap between germline ends came to 9 bases. The CDR3 spans 13 residues. The CDR3 sequence: CASSLTYLYEQYF. In DNA form, the CDR3 reads TGCGCCAGCAGCTTGACTTACCTATACGAGCAGTACTTC.

In its sample, this clonotype was seen a few times. The CDR3 region is CASSSRQGFNQPQHF. CDR3 nucleotides: TGTGCCAGCAGCTCACGACAGGGGTTCAATCAGCCCCAGCATTTT. The chain carries TRBV6-1 and TRBJ1-5; 8 positions match TRBD1. Per the germline V gene, CDR1 is MNHNS and CDR2 is SASEGT. V was clipped by 6 bases and J by 3 bases; unmatched bases: 7. The CDR3 is 15 residues long.

The chain carries TRBV20-1 and TRBJ2-1, with 8 bases lining up with TRBD2. Germline V gene lookup returns CDR1 DFQATT and CDR2 SNEGSKA (reference sequence). V lost 1 base, J lost 1 base, and 12 bases stayed unmatched. There are 18 residues in the CDR3. The CDR3 spells CSARGGTSGFSSYNEQFF. The CDR3 nucleotides are TGCAGTGCTAGAGGGGGGACTAGTGGCTTTTCGTCCTACAATGAGCAGTTCTTC.

This clonotype was seen repeatedly, ten times or more. The rearrangement links TRBV12-3 or TRBV12-4 to TRBJ2-5, with TRBD2 identical over 8 bases. The V segment lost 1 base and the J segment 4 bases; nucleotides outside the gene matches: 5. The CDR3 spans 15 residues. The CDR3 region is CASSLDPGGRETQYF. The CDR3 DNA sequence: TGTGCCAGCAGTTTAGACCCGGGGGGGCGAGAGACCCAGTACTTC.

The sample holds a few counts of this clonotype. The V call is TRBV5-1, the J call TRBJ2-1; D gene unclear. The CDR3 loop spans 15 amino acids. CDR1 and CDR2 (germline): SGHRS, YFSETQ. Deletions cut 0 bases from V and 10 bases from J, with 17 bases between. CDR3 DNA: TGCGCCAGCAGCTTGGGATCGGTTCGTGGGCGCGAGCAGTTCTTC. This translates into CASSLGSVRGREQFF.

This chain joins TRBV5-1 and TRBJ1-1; perhaps TRBD1 as D (5 bases). The length of the CDR3 is 15 residues. Trimming took off 0 bases at V and 1 base at J, with 10 bases between the two ends. The germline gives CDR1 SGHRS, CDR2 YFSETQ. The CDR3 region is CASSLGGSKNTEAFF. CDR3 DNA sequence: TGCGCCAGCAGCTTGGGGGGGTCGAAGAACACTGAAGCTTTCTTT.